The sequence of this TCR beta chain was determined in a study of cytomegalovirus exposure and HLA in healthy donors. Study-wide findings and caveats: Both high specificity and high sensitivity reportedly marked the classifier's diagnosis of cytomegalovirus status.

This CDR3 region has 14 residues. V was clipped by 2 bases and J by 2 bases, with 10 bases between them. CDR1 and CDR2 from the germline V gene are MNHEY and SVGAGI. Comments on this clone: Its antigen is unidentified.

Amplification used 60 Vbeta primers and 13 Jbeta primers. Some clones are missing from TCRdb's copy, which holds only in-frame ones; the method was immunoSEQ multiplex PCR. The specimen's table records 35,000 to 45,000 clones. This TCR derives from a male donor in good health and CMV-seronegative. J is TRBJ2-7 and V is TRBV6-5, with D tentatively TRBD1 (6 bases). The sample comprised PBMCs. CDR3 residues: CASSYDRSAYEQYF. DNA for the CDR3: TGTGCCAGCAGTTACGACAGGAGCGCCTACGAGCAGTACTTC.